The source of this TCR beta chain is a study of blood T cell repertoires in COVID-19. Study context: Collection of acute and convalescent COVID-19 samples took place in the United States, Italy and Spain. Sample material is recorded as cDNA or gDNA derived from T cells, B-cell-depleted T cells, or PBMCs.

The V end lost 0 bases, the J end lost 4 bases, and 14 bases lay between the germline ends. From germline, CDR1 is LGHNA and CDR2 YSLEER. This CDR3 region has 16 residues. In the authors' methods: Estimated nucleated cell counts came from reference gene primer amplification. Only in-frame clones appear in the TCRdb table, and some are missing; sequencing was by immunoSEQ multiplex PCR. D and trimming come from the DNA, and the V and J calls and clone size come from that table. Of 200,000 to 250,000 clones in the sample, roughly 79% are singletons; the top ten hold 8% to 9.5%. Sequencing was done on a sample of PBMCs or T cells enriched from blood (not recorded which). This rearrangement joins TRBV4-3 to TRBJ2-3; perhaps TRBD2 as D (6 bases). The receptor's source is a woman between 45 and 60 years old with acute COVID-19. For the CDR3, the DNA is TGCGCCAGCAGCCAAGATCTTTGGAGGGAGGCAGATACGCAGTATTTT. Translation: CASSQDLWREADTQYF.